This T cell receptor (beta chain) was obtained from a study of T cells in narcolepsy. Note on this clone: The antigen remains unidentified.

CDR1 MNHNY and CDR2 SVGAGI come from the germline V gene (reference sequence). This CDR3 region has 14 residues. Trimming took 0 bases from V and 8 from J; bases not matched to a gene: 7. TCRdb's table, derived via immunoSEQ multiplex PCR, lists solely in-frame clones and lacks some. The top ten clones hold 9% to 15% of a sample with approximately 25,000 clones, roughly two thirds of them seen once. Study-wide results and caveats: Same-patient CSF and blood CD4+ T cell clonotypes included HCRT-specific and TRIB2-specific autoreactive ones. Blood of same and different patients, but not healthy controls, reportedly held recurring autoreactive clonotypes. Some memory CD4+ repertoires had no autoreactive clone sequences.

The sample consisted of memory (CD45RA-) CD4+ T cells from blood. The gene calls are TRBV6-6 and TRBJ2-7; 7 bases agree with TRBD2. The receptor comes from a human donor in good health. This CDR3 is CASSYSASGTQQYF. As DNA, the CDR3 is TGTGCCAGCAGTTACTCAGCTAGCGGAACCCAGCAGTACTTC.